These 23 T cell receptor beta chains originate from one sample sequenced in a study of control samples from healthy donors and cancer patients. Here immunoSEQ multiplex PCR was the method, and the copy in TCRdb shows in-frame clones only, minus some. The data hold some 78,000 clones, with around nine tenths observed a single time. Sequencing was carried out using blood. The source of these receptors is a woman in her fifties or sixties in good health.

The chain combines TRBV7-9 with TRBJ1-2, with D maybe TRBD1 (5 bases). This CDR3 is 13 amino acids long. V was trimmed by 5 bases and J by 7 bases, leaving 14 bases between them. Germline CDR1 SEHNR, CDR2 FQNEAQ (reference sequence). CDR3 protein: CASSVDSFGGYTF. CDR3 DNA sequence: TGTGCCAGCAGCGTAGACAGTTTTGGTGGCTACACCTTC.

The chain combines TRBV19 with TRBJ2-3; 8 bases are a match to TRBD1. Germline V gives CDR1 LNHDA, CDR2 SQIVND (reference sequence). Trimming removed 5 bases from V and 4 bases from J; junction bases left unmatched: 11. This CDR3 comprises 16 residues. The CDR3 region has the DNA TGTGCCAGTAGTCTAGGGGGCCAGGGGGCAGCAGATACGCAGTATTTT. Its protein product is CASSLGGQGAADTQYF.

The sample holds one count of this clone. This sequence joins TRBV18 and TRBJ2-1; 10 nucleotides match TRBD2. With 5 bases clipped from V and 3 bases from J, the junction kept 4 bases outside the gene matches. Germline V gives CDR1 KGHSH, CDR2 LQKENI. The length of the CDR3 is 15 residues. The CDR3 region has the DNA TGTGCCAGCTCAGGTCTAGCGGGGGACTACAATGAGCAGTTCTTC. Its translation: CASSGLAGDYNEQFF.

V is TRBV5-1 and J is TRBJ1-6; D is possibly TRBD1 (5 bases). The germline V and J ends were trimmed by 5 bases and 8 bases, with 17 bases remaining between them. The germline V gene encodes CDR1 SGHRS and CDR2 YFSETQ. The CDR3 has 15 residues. CDR3 sequence (DNA): TGCGCCAGCAGTCAAGGGGCCGGGGTGGATTCACCCCTCCACTTT. This gives the protein CASSQGAGVDSPLHF.

This chain links TRBV7-3 with TRBJ2-7; 8 bases map to TRBD2. V shed 4 bases, J shed 7 bases, and the junction held 6 bases outside the gene matches. This CDR3 has 13 residues. Germline loops: CDR1 SGHTA, CDR2 FQGTGA. CDR3 bases: TGTGCCAGCAGCTCCGGGCCTAGCGGGGAGCAGTACTTC. It yields the protein CASSSGPSGEQYF.

V is TRBV21-1 and J is TRBJ1-1. TRBV21-1 counts as a pseudogene. The CDR3 extends over 17 amino acids. The CDR3 DNA is TGTGCCAGCAGCAAAATACCTCCTTTGCAGAGGGAAGAAGAAGCTTTCTTT. Translated, it gives CASSKIPPLQREEEAFF.

This sequence joins TRBV7-9 and TRBJ1-1; 8 nucleotides align to TRBD1. Germline CDR1 SEHNR, CDR2 FQNEAQ (reference sequence). The CDR3 is 14 amino acids. The V segment lost 2 bases and the J segment 8 bases; nucleotides outside the gene matches: 7. CDR3 in amino acids: CASSLSRQGAEAFF. The CDR3 DNA follows: TGTGCCAGCAGCTTATCGCGGCAGGGGGCGGAAGCTTTCTTT.

The genes are TRBV5-1 and TRBJ2-6, with TRBD2 matching over 9 bases. The junction had 8 bases not matched to a gene; V was cut back by 1 base and J by 0 bases. This CDR3 has 19 amino acids. Germline CDR1 is SGHRS and CDR2 is YFSETQ. CDR3 DNA: TGCGCCAGCAGCTTGTTAGCGGGAGTTCCGAGCTCTGGGGCCAACGTCCTGACTTTC. Protein: CASSLLAGVPSSGANVLTF.

J is TRBJ1-5 and V is TRBV7-2, with D uncertain. This CDR3 spans 12 amino acids. V shed 7 bases and J shed 3 bases, with 7 bases lying between them. Germline assignment: CDR1 SGHTA and CDR2 FQGNSA. The CDR3: CASTSPNQPQHF. CDR3 sequence (DNA): TGTGCCAGCACGAGTCCCAATCAGCCCCAGCATTTT.

The V and J genes are TRBV11-3 and TRBJ1-1; no firm D call. Germline CDR1 reads SGHNT; CDR2 reads YENEEA. Trimming took 2 bases from V and 4 from J, leaving 8 bases between them. The CDR3 contains 13 residues. The CDR3 protein is CASSLIPRTEAFF. In DNA form, the CDR3 reads TGTGCCAGCAGCTTAATCCCACGCACTGAAGCTTTCTTT.

The CDR3 reads CAWRPGPNYGYTF. DNA of the CDR3: TGTGCCTGGAGACCAGGCCCTAACTATGGCTACACCTTC. This rearrangement joins TRBV30 to TRBJ1-2; no definite D call. Germline CDR1 GTSNPN, CDR2 SVGIG (reference sequence). The CDR3 length is 13 residues. Trimming took off 3 bases at V and 0 bases at J, with 8 bases between the two ends.

The V gene is TRBV6-5, the J gene TRBJ2-1; 8 bases agree with TRBD2. The CDR3 is 15 amino acids. The trim removed 4 bases at V and 5 bases at J, leaving 7 bases unmatched. From germline, CDR1 is MNHEY and CDR2 SVGAGI. This CDR3 reads CASSSGGRNNNEQFF. The CDR3 bases are TGTGCCAGCAGTTCGGGGGGGCGGAATAACAATGAGCAGTTCTTC.

V is TRBV6-2 or TRBV6-3 and J is TRBJ1-1; D is ambiguous. Trimming removed 6 bases at V and 8 bases at J, with 25 bases between. This CDR3 is 16 amino acids long. Germline-derived CDR1 and CDR2 are MNHEY and SVGEGT. CDR3 in amino acids: CASSPLPGRGLSEAFF. DNA of the CDR3: TGTGCCAGCAGCCCTCTGCCTGGGCGGGGTCTCTCGGAAGCTTTCTTT.

By its share, this clone is medium-sized. CDR3 residues: CASGLVPSATYSNQPQHF. The CDR3 bases are TGTGCTAGTGGTTTGGTACCCTCTGCGACGTATAGCAATCAGCCCCAGCATTTT. The chain employs TRBV12-5 and TRBJ1-5; D is ambiguous. Looked up from germline, CDR1 is LGHNT and CDR2 is FRNRAP. The CDR3 length is 18 residues. V lost 0 bases, J lost 0 bases, and 15 bases lay in between.

The V gene is TRBV3-1 (or the pseudogene TRBV3-2), the J gene TRBJ2-3; D remains ambiguous. Trimming shortened V by 3 bases and J by 4 bases, and 20 bases separated the two germline ends. Germline CDR1 and CDR2: LGHDT and YNNKEL (reference sequence). This CDR3 region has 17 residues. CDR3 protein: CASSHPIGPSLPDTQYF. The CDR3 DNA reads as TGTGCCAGCAGCCACCCAATCGGGCCCAGTCTTCCAGATACGCAGTATTTT.

V usage is TRBV2 and J usage is TRBJ2-2, with 11 bases lining up with TRBD2. The germline V gene encodes CDR1 SNHLY and CDR2 FYNNEI. The J segment lost 1 base and the V segment lost 4 bases, leaving 8 bases of the junction unmatched. The CDR3 is 18 amino acids. In DNA form, the CDR3 reads TGTGCCAGCAGTGCGGGGCTGGGGACTAGCGGGAACACCGGGGAGCTGTTTTTT. It yields the protein CASSAGLGTSGNTGELFF.

The V and J genes are TRBV6-6 and TRBJ2-1; 12 bases line up with TRBD2. The CDR3 totals 16 residues. After removal of 6 bases from V and 7 bases from J, the junction contained 10 bases not matched to a gene. CDR1 is MNHNY and CDR2 is SVGAGI in the germline V gene (reference sequence). CDR3 protein: CASRRLTSGSQNEQFF. CDR3 bases: TGTGCCAGCAGACGGCTGACTAGCGGGAGTCAGAATGAGCAGTTCTTC.

J is TRBJ1-2 and V is TRBV7-9; 7 bases align to TRBD1. The CDR3 covers 13 residues. The V gene's germline CDR1 is SEHNR and CDR2 FQNEAQ (reference sequence). The ends lost 2 bases at V and 6 bases at J; junction bases unmatched: 3. The CDR3 region is CASSLQGGDGYTF. CDR3 nucleotides: TGTGCCAGCAGCTTACAAGGGGGCGATGGCTACACCTTC. Full variable domain (rest looked up from reference TRBV7-9 and TRBJ1-2): DTGVSQNPRHKITKRGQNVTFRCDPISEHNRLYWYRQTLGQGPEFLTYFQNEAQLEKSRLLSDRFSAERPKGSFSTLEIQRTEQGDSAMYLCASSLQGGDGYTFGSGTRLTVV.

The chain combines TRBV11-3 with TRBJ2-3; D is uncertain. V was pared by 6 bases and J by 2 bases, with 12 bases between. The CDR3 consists of 14 residues. In germline, CDR1 is SGHNT, CDR2 YENEEA. For the CDR3, the DNA is TGTGCCAGCAGTCTGAGATACGTCACAGATACGCAGTATTTT. Amino acids: CASSLRYVTDTQYF.

CDR3 loop: CASRTPGPGRDEQYF. DNA for the CDR3: TGTGCCAGCAGAACTCCGGGACCGGGACGGGACGAGCAGTACTTC. The J gene is TRBJ2-7, the V gene TRBV28; D is possibly TRBD1 or TRBD2 (5 bases each). Looked up from germline, CDR1 is MDHEN and CDR2 is SYDVKM. This CDR3 is built from 15 residues. The V and J ends lost 6 bases and 5 bases respectively, with 20 bases between them. The full variable domain, in which reference TRBV28 and TRBJ2-7 provide the parts outside the CDR3, is DVKVTQSSRYLVKRTGEKVFLECVQDMDHENMFWYRQDPGLGLRLIYFSYDVKMKEKGDIPEGYSVSREKKERFSLILESASTNQTSMYLCASRTPGPGRDEQYFGPGTRLTVT.

V is TRBV6-5 and J is TRBJ1-2; 11 bases line up with TRBD1. The CDR3 consists of 14 residues. With V trimmed by 6 bases and J by 8 bases, 8 bases remained unmatched. The germline V gene has CDR1 MNHEY and CDR2 SVGAGI. CDR3 amino acids: CASSPGTGGRGYTF. The DNA for the CDR3 is TGTGCCAGCAGCCCCGGGACAGGGGGGAGAGGCTACACCTTC.

This rearrangement joins TRBV5-6 to TRBJ2-2; no clear D gene. Germline lookup yields CDR1 SGHDT and CDR2 YYEEEE. V gave up 0 bases and J gave up 3 bases, with 9 bases separating them. The CDR3 length is 15 residues. In DNA, the CDR3 is TGTGCCAGCAGCTTGGATCCCCAGTACACCGGGGAGCTGTTTTTT. Residues: CASSLDPQYTGELFF.

The chain has TRBV2 and TRBJ2-3; D remains unclear. Germline CDR1 SNHLY, CDR2 FYNNEI. V was pared by 6 bases and J by 2 bases, with 6 bases between. There are 12 residues in the CDR3. In DNA, the CDR3 is TGTGCCAGCAGCCCTACCACAGATACGCAGTATTTT. It codes for CASSPTTDTQYF.